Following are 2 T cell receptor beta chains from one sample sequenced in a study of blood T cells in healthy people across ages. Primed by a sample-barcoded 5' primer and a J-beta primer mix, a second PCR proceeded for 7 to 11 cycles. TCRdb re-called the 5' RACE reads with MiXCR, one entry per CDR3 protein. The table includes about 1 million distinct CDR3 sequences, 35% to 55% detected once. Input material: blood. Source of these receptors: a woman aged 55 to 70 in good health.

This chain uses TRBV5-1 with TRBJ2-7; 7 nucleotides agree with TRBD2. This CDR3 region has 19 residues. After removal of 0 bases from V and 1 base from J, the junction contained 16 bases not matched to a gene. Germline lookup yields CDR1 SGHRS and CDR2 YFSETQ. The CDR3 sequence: CASSLGFKPGGSASYEQYF. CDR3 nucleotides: TGCGCCAGCAGCTTGGGTTTCAAACCGGGGGGTAGCGCTTCCTACGAGCAGTACTTC.

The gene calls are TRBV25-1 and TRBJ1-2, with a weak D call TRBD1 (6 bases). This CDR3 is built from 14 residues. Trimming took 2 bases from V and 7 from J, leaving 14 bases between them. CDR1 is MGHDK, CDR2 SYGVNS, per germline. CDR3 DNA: TGTGCCAGCAGTGAAGCGGGGGCCTTGGGTGGCTACACCTTC. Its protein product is CASSEAGALGGYTF.